This T cell receptor beta chain was sequenced during a study of blood T cell repertoires in COVID-19. Study overall: Italy, Spain and the United States were the sources of the convalescent and acute COVID-19 samples. PBMCs, B-cell-depleted T cells, or T cells provided the cDNA or gDNA that made up the material.

Those who participated ranged in age from 18 to 89 years and resided in approximately 26 US areas. Clinical history reported by participants formed the basis on which cohorts were assigned. The V gene end was trimmed by 6 bases and the J gene end by 6 bases; junction bases not matched to a gene: 6. This CDR3 is 14 amino acids long. Germline V CDR1 and CDR2: KGHSH, LQKENI. Assay: immunoSEQ multiplex PCR; the TCRdb copy retains only in-frame clones and omits some. The data hold more than 150,000 clones, with roughly 80% observed a single time. The material sequenced was PBMCs or T cells enriched from blood (not recorded which). This receptor was identified in a woman aged 45-65 years who had recovered from COVID-19. J is TRBJ2-7 and V is TRBV18, with 12 bases matching TRBD1. CDR3 DNA: TGTGCCAGCTCCACCGGGACAGGGGGCCTCGAGCAGTACTTC. Translation: CASSTGTGGLEQYF.